This T cell receptor (beta chain) was sequenced in a study of blood T cell repertoires in COVID-19 (dated by TCRdb to 2019 to 2021). The study in broad terms: Samples covering the acute and convalescent phases of COVID-19 were provided by collaborators in the United States, Italy and Spain. The material from the prospective study consisted of cDNA or gDNA derived from T cells, B-cell-depleted T cells, or PBMCs. Subjects who had been exposed to COVID-19, were actively infected with it, or had recovered from it provided the deeply sampled blood TCRbeta repertoires that made up the dataset. The repertoires were made available in a free public database intended to serve as a resource for research on the immune response to SARS-CoV-2. The samples were drawn from the first 160 participants of the ongoing ImmuneRACE study and from 1,254 subjects provided by 6 global collaborators. The sample metadata nearly always contained a de-identified subject ID, COVID-19 status, age in years and sex. Where HLA class I and class II types were available, the types were taken from metadata supplied by the sample provider, not from assay-based typing. General study outcomes and caveats: Clinical and demographic metadata were provided uncurated, with the amount varying by source and participant.

Regarding this clone: The specificity of this receptor is unknown. No base qualities exist here, and no much larger clone lies one base off it.

TCRbeta CDR3 regions were amplified from genomic DNA using the immunoSEQ Assay, a bias-controlled multiplex PCR. The paper's data handling went like this. The number of nucleated cells in each sample was estimated by amplification of reference gene primers within the assay. To quantify the absolute abundance of each unique TCRbeta CDR3 rearrangement, sequence reads were collapsed and filtered. For each sample, productive Simpson clonality was calculated as the square root of Simpson's diversity index over productive rearrangements. TCRdb provides this immuneACCESS table in a form limited to in-frame rearrangements. Some clones are lacking; in checked studies, under half of them reflect an unresolved V gene, and why the rest are absent is not known. That table gives V, J and clone size, and the DNA gave D and trimming. Recorded for this sample are roughly 190,000 clones; roughly 80% of them occurred a single time. The top ten constitute approximately 13% of the sample.

Each collaborating institution followed its own protocols to collect whole blood in K2EDTA tubes. For TCRbeta analysis, collaborator samples were shipped as frozen whole blood, as isolated PBMCs, or as DNA extracted from either sample type. The CDR3, from cysteine to phenylalanine, totals 14 residues. Only the CDR3 DNA stays, 42 bases, in frame from base 1. Taken from the germline V gene, the CDR1 and CDR2 loops are LGHNA and YNFKEQ. V gives up 0 bases and J gives up 9 bases, and the segment between their germline ends measures 11 bases. The chain is made from TRBV4-2 and TRBJ2-2; the D gene identity is not certain. This clonotype was obtained from a woman between 45 and 60 years old with acute or convalescent COVID-19. Sequencing used peripheral blood. The CDR3 region has the sequence CASSQDLELRELFF. The DNA sequence follows: TGTGCCAGCAGCCAAGATCTCGAGCTTAGGGAGCTGTTTTTT.